This T cell receptor beta chain derives from a study of response to subunit inactivated influenza vaccine. Germline CDR1 and CDR2: SGHRS and YFSETQ. This CDR3 comprises 12 residues. Concerning this clonotype itself: Its antigen is currently unknown. The junction and the germline gene differ at one end; a read error may be behind it.

Study findings and constraints: Each seasonal influenza vaccination, the authors suggested, recruits few new T cells.

TCRdb redid the calling of the RT-PCR reads with MiXCR, one entry per CDR3 protein. This table has some 850,000 distinct CDR3 sequences, roughly 18% appearing once. This clonotype originated in a man aged 50-59 years who received an inactivated influenza vaccine. This chain connects TRBV5-1 to TRBJ2-2; D gene uncertain. The material was PBMCs from blood, obtained roughly 5 days after vaccination. The CDR3 region has the DNA TGCGCCAGCAGCCTAAACAGCGGGGAGCTGTTTTTT. Translated, it gives CASSLNSGELFF.